The 29 T cell receptor beta chains reported below all come from one sample, sequenced in a study of beta chain features in type 1 diabetes. The whole isolated RNA underwent reverse transcription, so sequencing captured expressed TCRB transcripts. This table comes from immunoSEQ multiplex PCR, and its TCRdb copy is limited to in-frame clones, with some not included. The top ten hold approximately 2% of the sample, which has about 150,000 clones, approximately 12% seen once. Sequenced: central memory CD4+ T cells from blood. The origin of the receptors is a man younger than 35 in good health.

This clone occurred a few times. The gene calls are TRBV7-2 and TRBJ2-1; 11 nucleotides line up with TRBD2. CDR3 length equals 16 residues. Germline lookup yields CDR1 SGHTA and CDR2 FQGNSA. With 5 bases clipped from V and 3 bases from J, the junction kept 6 bases outside the gene matches. CDR3 amino acids: CASSKGLAESYNEQFF. The DNA for the CDR3 is TGTGCCAGCAGCAAGGGACTAGCGGAGAGCTACAATGAGCAGTTCTTC. The full variable domain, with the rest looked up from reference TRBV7-2 and TRBJ2-1, is GAGVSQSPSNKVTEKGKDVELRCDPISGHTALYWYRQSLGQGLEFLIYFQGNSAPDKSGLPSDRFSAERTGGSVSTLTIQRTQQEDSAVYLCASSKGLAESYNEQFFGPGTRLTVL.

This clone was seen more than once but under ten times. The genes are TRBV11-1 and TRBJ1-2; D is undetermined. Germline loops: CDR1 SGHAT, CDR2 FQDESV (reference sequence). The germline V and J ends were trimmed by 3 bases and 1 base, with 6 bases remaining between them. The CDR3 runs 13 residues. CDR3 in amino acids: CASSFQVNYGYTF. The CDR3 DNA is TGTGCCAGCAGCTTCCAGGTTAACTATGGCTACACCTTC.

This clone was counted between two and nine times. The chain links TRBV7-2 to TRBJ2-7; D perhaps matches TRBD2 (5 bases). The CDR3 spans 14 residues. Germline V CDR1 and CDR2: SGHTA, FQGNSA. Trimming cost V 4 bases and J 4 bases, with 14 bases left between them. CDR3 DNA sequence: TGTGCCAGCAGCTCCTCGGGATCTTTTTACGAGCAGTACTTC. Translating gives CASSSSGSFYEQYF. The whole variable domain, remainder taken from reference TRBV7-2 and TRBJ2-7, is GAGVSQSPSNKVTEKGKDVELRCDPISGHTALYWYRQSLGQGLEFLIYFQGNSAPDKSGLPSDRFSAERTGGSVSTLTIQRTQQEDSAVYLCASSSSGSFYEQYFGPGTRLTVT.

This clone has more than one count but fewer than ten. The CDR3 here is CASSLDRATWPTF. The DNA of the CDR3 is TGTGCCAGCAGCTTAGATCGGGCCACATGGCCGACTTTC. J is TRBJ2-6 and V is TRBV7-9; no firm D call. This CDR3 has 13 residues. Trimming cost V 1 base and J 18 bases, with 16 bases left between them. CDR1 and CDR2 from the germline V gene are SEHNR and FQNEAQ (reference sequence).

The genes are TRBV7-9 and TRBJ2-5; D not resolved. This CDR3 is built from 15 residues. V was cut by 5 bases and J by 2 bases, with 15 bases left in between. The germline CDR1 and CDR2 sequences are SEHNR and FQNEAQ (reference sequence). CDR3 amino acids: CASSRAGSPQETQYF. The CDR3 bases are TGTGCCAGCAGCAGAGCCGGGTCTCCACAAGAGACCCAGTACTTC.

This clone showed up just a few times. J is TRBJ2-5 and V is TRBV28; D unresolved. Trimming shortened V by 5 bases and J by 0 bases, and 7 bases separated the two germline ends. This CDR3 has 13 amino acids. Germline CDR1 is MDHEN and CDR2 is SYDVKM. Here the CDR3 reads CASSGRNQETQYF. CDR3 DNA sequence: TGTGCCAGCAGTGGCCGGAACCAAGAGACCCAGTACTTC.

The V call is TRBV9, the J call TRBJ2-5; D might be TRBD2 (7 bases). The CDR3 loop spans 16 amino acids. Germline V gives CDR1 SGDLS, CDR2 YYNGEE. V lost 0 bases and J lost 9, with 21 bases in between. In DNA form, the CDR3 reads TGTGCCAGCAGCGTAGGTGGGGGGGCTGGCAGTCTGTCCCAGTACTTC. Protein: CASSVGGGAGSLSQYF.

The V call is TRBV5-6, the J call TRBJ1-6, with 7 bases that match TRBD1. V was pared by 4 bases and J by 6 bases, with 7 bases of the junction left unmatched. The CDR3 sequence is 15 residues long. Germline V lookup: CDR1 SGHDT, CDR2 YYEEEE. The CDR3, as DNA: TGTGCCAGCAGCCCACAGGACAGGTCTAATTCACCCCTCCACTTT. It is translated as CASSPQDRSNSPLHF.

This clone occurred a few times. The chain is built from TRBV11-1 and TRBJ2-4; no definite D call. V was shortened by 5 bases and J by 9 bases, with 11 bases between the two germline ends. This CDR3 is built from 12 residues. CDR1 and CDR2 (germline): SGHAT, FQDESV (reference sequence). For the CDR3, the DNA is TGTGCCAGCAGCCCAGATGGTCCCATTCAGTACTTC. The encoded protein is CASSPDGPIQYF. The full variable domain, its missing parts supplied by reference TRBV11-1 and TRBJ2-4, is EAEVAQSPRYKITEKSQAVAFWCDPISGHATLYWYRQILGQGPELLVQFQDESVVDDSQLPKDRFSAERLKGVDSTLKIQPAELGDSAMYLCASSPDGPIQYFGAGTRLSVL.

In this sample, this clone turned up a few times. The chain employs TRBV4-3 and TRBJ1-2; D is uncertain. Deletions cut 0 bases from V and 10 bases from J, with 15 bases between. The germline V gene encodes CDR1 LGHNA and CDR2 YSLEER. The CDR3 spans 14 residues. The CDR3 is CASSQDPQRLFYTF. The CDR3 DNA reads TGCGCCAGCAGCCAAGATCCGCAACGGCTATTCTACACCTTC.

This chain uses TRBV15 with TRBJ2-7; D not resolved. Trimming removed 0 bases from V and 2 bases from J, with 11 bases in between. The CDR3 has 15 amino acids. The V gene's germline CDR1 is LNHNV and CDR2 YYDKDF (reference sequence). CDR3 loop: CATSRDKLPAYEQYF. The DNA of the CDR3 is TGTGCCACCAGCAGAGATAAACTACCCGCCTACGAGCAGTACTTC.

This clone was found a few times. The chain carries TRBV18 and TRBJ1-1; no definite D call. V was shortened by 3 bases and J by 4 bases, with 15 bases between the two germline ends. This CDR3 is built from 15 residues. Germline CDR1 KGHSH, CDR2 LQKENI. The CDR3 region is CASSPDGSSRTEAFF. The DNA for the CDR3 is TGTGCCAGCTCACCGGACGGCAGCTCGCGCACTGAAGCTTTCTTT.

This clone has a handful of counts. The J gene is TRBJ2-5, the V gene TRBV7-2; D perhaps matches TRBD2 (5 bases). This CDR3 region has 13 residues. Between the trimmed V and J ends, which lost 5 bases and 3 bases, there was a span of 10 bases. The germline CDR1 and CDR2 sequences are SGHTA and FQGNSA. CDR3: CASSRGRKETQYF. The CDR3, as DNA: TGTGCCAGCAGCCGAGGGCGGAAAGAGACCCAGTACTTC.

This chain links TRBV20-1 with TRBJ1-2, with D maybe TRBD1 (6 bases). The CDR3 runs 11 residues. Germline values: CDR1 DFQATT, CDR2 SNEGSKA (reference sequence). V dropped 4 bases and J dropped 6 bases, with 9 bases sitting between them. The CDR3 here is CSANRVDGYTF. DNA for the CDR3: TGCAGTGCTAACAGGGTCGATGGCTACACCTTC.

Worth noting for this clone: A junction boundary mismatches the germline segment, possibly from a read error. The rearrangement links TRBV5-1 to TRBJ2-5; D is perhaps TRBD1 (5 bases). The CDR3 is 15 residues long. Germline V gene lookup returns CDR1 SGHRS and CDR2 YFSETQ. In DNA form, the CDR3 reads TGTGCCAGCAGCTTGTTCCGCAGGGCCCAAGAGACCCAGTACTTC. Its protein product is CASSLFRRAQETQYF.

This clone came up a few times. This sequence joins TRBV5-1 and TRBJ2-1; TRBD1 aligns across 10 bases. This CDR3 region has 18 residues. Trimming removed 4 bases from V and 5 bases from J; junction bases left unmatched: 15. Germline V gives CDR1 SGHRS, CDR2 YFSETQ. Here the CDR3 DNA reads TGCGCCAGCAGCAATGAACCCGGGACAGGGGTTCGGGACAATGAGCAGTTCTTC. Its protein is CASSNEPGTGVRDNEQFF.

In its sample, this clone was seen a few times. The chain has TRBV5-1 and TRBJ1-4; D gene unclear. The germline V and J ends were trimmed by 0 bases and 6 bases, with 6 bases remaining between them. The length of the CDR3 is 13 residues. Germline V lookup: CDR1 SGHRS, CDR2 YFSETQ. The CDR3 is CASSLARDEKLFF. The CDR3 DNA reads as TGCGCCAGCAGCTTGGCTAGGGATGAAAAACTGTTTTTT.

The chain employs TRBV15 and TRBJ2-3; no clear D. V was clipped by 5 bases and J by 0 bases, with 12 bases between them. Germline CDR1 reads LNHNV; CDR2 reads YYDKDF (reference sequence). CDR3 length: 15 amino acids. The CDR3 protein is CATSPAGLSTDTQYF. The CDR3 DNA sequence: TGTGCCACCAGCCCCGCAGGTCTGAGCACAGATACGCAGTATTTT.

The table lists this clone with many counts. J is TRBJ2-7 and V is TRBV27; D might be TRBD1 or TRBD2, each matching 5 bases. V lost 4 bases, J lost 12 bases, and 13 bases lay in between. From germline, CDR1 is MNHEY and CDR2 SMNVEV (reference sequence). The CDR3 runs to 11 residues. The CDR3 DNA follows: TGTGCCAGCAGTTCCCGGGGACCTACGTACTTC. Amino acids: CASSSRGPTYF.

CDR3 protein: CASSQESVAYGYTF. The CDR3 DNA follows: TGCGCCAGCAGCCAAGAGTCGGTTGCTTATGGCTACACCTTC. V usage is TRBV4-3 and J usage is TRBJ1-2; no definite D call. The length of the CDR3 is 14 residues. V lost 0 bases and J 5 bases, leaving 10 bases between the germline ends. Germline loops: CDR1 LGHNA, CDR2 YSLEER.

The J gene is TRBJ1-2, the V gene TRBV7-2; 8 positions match TRBD1. There are 16 residues in the CDR3. After removal of 5 bases from V and 5 bases from J, the junction contained 13 bases not matched to a gene. Germline CDR1 reads SGHTA; CDR2 reads FQGNSA. The CDR3 DNA is TGTGCCAGCAGCCACGGGACAGGCAGACCCTTATATGGCTACACCTTC. This codes for CASSHGTGRPLYGYTF.

This clone was found a few times. The rearrangement joins TRBV5-1 to TRBJ1-1; TRBD1 agrees at 8 bases. The CDR3 sequence is 16 residues long. V shed 1 base, J shed 1 base, and the junction held 6 bases outside the gene matches. Germline V lookup: CDR1 SGHRS, CDR2 YFSETQ. Here the CDR3 reads CASSLLPTGENTEAFF. CDR3 nucleotides: TGCGCCAGCAGCTTGCTCCCGACAGGGGAGAACACTGAAGCTTTCTTT.

This clone occurred a few times. CDR3 residues: CASSPPSGKETQYF. The CDR3, as DNA: TGTGCCAGCAGCCCTCCTAGCGGGAAAGAGACCCAGTACTTC. This sequence joins TRBV14 and TRBJ2-5, with TRBD2 matching 9 bases. Germline lookup yields CDR1 SGHDN and CDR2 FVKESK. The CDR3 consists of 14 residues. J gave up 3 bases and V 4 bases, and 3 bases lay outside the gene matches.

This clone is judged medium-sized. The chain uses TRBV10-3 and TRBJ2-3; no clear D gene. This CDR3 has 12 residues. The V gene lost 8 bases and the J gene lost 2 bases, with 8 bases spanning the gap. Germline V gene lookup returns CDR1 ENHRY and CDR2 SYGVKD. The CDR3 DNA reads as TGTGCCATCGCAACCACCACAGATACGCAGTATTTT. It codes for CAIATTTDTQYF.

The rearrangement uses TRBV29-1 and TRBJ2-1; 9 bases map to TRBD2. The germline gives CDR1 SQVTM, CDR2 ANQGSEA. The V and J ends lost 4 bases and 0 bases, in that order; junction bases with no gene match: 16. This CDR3 has 19 amino acids. Here the CDR3 reads CSVVSLAAGGLSSYNEQFF. CDR3 DNA sequence: TGCAGCGTTGTCTCCTTGGCAGCGGGAGGCTTAAGCTCCTACAATGAGCAGTTCTTC.

The CDR3 is CAISGPQGGEQYF. The CDR3, as DNA: TGTGCCATCAGTGGGCCCCAGGGGGGCGAGCAGTACTTC. The J gene is TRBJ2-7, the V gene TRBV10-3; TRBD1 is a possible D gene (7 bases). The CDR3 contains 13 residues. CDR1 ENHRY and CDR2 SYGVKD come from the germline V gene. V was trimmed by 4 bases and J by 6 bases, leaving 13 bases between them.

This clone came up a few times. J is TRBJ1-2 and V is TRBV6-1, with D perhaps TRBD1 (6 bases). The germline V and J ends were trimmed by 5 bases and 4 bases, with 17 bases remaining between them. The CDR3 is made up of 15 amino acids. In germline, CDR1 is MNHNS, CDR2 SASEGT. The CDR3 nucleotides are TGTGCCAGCAGTTCTCCTACGGGACACAGCTATGGCTACACCTTC. Amino acids: CASSSPTGHSYGYTF.

J is TRBJ1-1 and V is TRBV7-9, with a weak D call TRBD1 (5 bases). Germline V gene lookup returns CDR1 SEHNR and CDR2 FQNEAQ (reference sequence). The CDR3 contains 13 residues. V was shortened by 7 bases and J by 3 bases, with 12 bases between the two germline ends. CDR3 amino acids: CASTVGADTEAFF. CDR3 bases: TGTGCCAGCACCGTAGGGGCAGACACTGAAGCTTTCTTT.

The chain is built from TRBV14 and TRBJ2-7; D not certain. This CDR3 contains 11 residues. CDR1 and CDR2 (germline): SGHDN, FVKESK. V was pared by 8 bases and J by 7 bases, with 12 bases between. For the CDR3, the DNA is TGTGCCAGCGAGGTTACCAAGGAGCAGTACTTC. Residues: CASEVTKEQYF.